This TCR beta chain was captured by sequencing in a study of T cells after yellow fever vaccination. Findings of the study overall: Peaking faster, on day 5 versus 15, the secondary response was nonetheless weaker.

TCRdb re-called the 5' RACE reads through MiXCR, storing one row per CDR3 protein. The sample contains about 340,000 distinct CDR3 sequences, 3% to 4.5% of which appear only once. Notes on this clonotype: Its antigen is unidentified.

This CDR3 spans 15 amino acids. The germline V gene encodes CDR1 MNHEY and CDR2 SVGAGI. Between the trimmed V and J ends, which lost 0 bases and 3 bases, there was a span of 9 bases. This specimen consisted of PBMCs, obtained 5 days after the yellow fever booster vaccination. The clonotype originates from a man younger than 35 who received the YFV17D yellow fever vaccine. The rearrangement links TRBV6-5 to TRBJ1-5; D unresolved. The CDR3 spells CASSYSRGINQPQHF. For the CDR3, the DNA is TGTGCCAGCAGTTACTCGAGAGGTATCAATCAGCCCCAGCATTTT.